The 12 T cell receptor beta chains below all came from one sample that was sequenced in a study of cytomegalovirus exposure and HLA in healthy donors. 60 Vbeta and 13 Jbeta primers were used in PCR. The table came from immunoSEQ multiplex PCR; TCRdb's copy has only in-frame clones and leaves some out. The data contain about 120,000 clones, approximately 80% of them singletons. The sample was PBMCs. These receptor sequences come from a human donor in good health.

This chain uses TRBV16 with TRBJ2-7, with 9 nucleotides matching TRBD1. The CDR3 has 13 residues. V trimming: 4 bases; J trimming: 6 bases; junction bases outside the gene matches: 4. From germline, CDR1 is KGHSY and CDR2 FQNENV. The CDR3 sequence is CASSRGQGGEQYF. In DNA form, the CDR3 reads TGTGCCAGCAGCCGGGGACAGGGCGGCGAGCAGTACTTC. The entire variable domain, with the rest obtained from reference TRBV16 and TRBJ2-7, is as follows: GEEVAQTPKHLVRGEGQKAKLYCAPIKGHSYVFWYQQVLKNEFKFLISFQNENVFDETGMPKERFSAKCLPNSPCSLEIQATKLEDSAVYFCASSRGQGGEQYFGPGTRLTVT.

The chain joins TRBV6-4 to TRBJ2-1; 7 bases align to TRBD1. Trimming removed 5 bases from V and 2 bases from J; junction bases left unmatched: 6. The V gene's germline CDR1 is MRHNA and CDR2 SNTAGT. The CDR3 is made up of 15 amino acids. The CDR3 nucleotides read TGTGCCAGCAGTTCAAACAGGGGTCCCTACAATGAGCAGTTCTTC. It yields the protein CASSSNRGPYNEQFF.

The rearrangement links TRBV7-9 to TRBJ2-3, with TRBD1 matching 8 bases. Losses at the gene ends were 4 bases for V and 2 bases for J; bases not matched to a gene: 5. The CDR3 consists of 15 residues. Germline V gene sequence: CDR1 SEHNR, CDR2 FQNEAQ (reference sequence). CDR3: CASSSDRAATDTQYF. DNA of the CDR3: TGTGCCAGCAGCTCGGACAGGGCGGCCACAGATACGCAGTATTTT.

This chain joins TRBV28 and TRBJ1-1; D ambiguous. Germline V gives CDR1 MDHEN, CDR2 SYDVKM. V shed 7 bases and J shed 3 bases, with 9 bases lying between them. The CDR3 is made up of 12 amino acids. The DNA for the CDR3 is TGTGCCAGCACCCCGGGAGACACTGAAGCTTTCTTT. Its translation: CASTPGDTEAFF.

There are a few counts of this clone. The J gene is TRBJ2-7, the V gene TRBV10-3; the match to TRBD2 covers 9 bases. With V trimmed by 10 bases and J by 1 base, 8 bases remained unmatched. The CDR3 runs to 14 residues. Germline lookup yields CDR1 ENHRY and CDR2 SYGVKD. CDR3 amino acids: CANSRLAGSYEQYF. The DNA of the CDR3 is TGTGCCAACTCACGGCTAGCGGGATCCTACGAGCAGTACTTC.

This clone was picked up one time. The chain recombines TRBV27 with TRBJ2-1, with TRBD1 matching over 8 bases. The V segment lost 3 bases and the J segment 1 base; nucleotides outside the gene matches: 2. Germline assignment: CDR1 MNHEY and CDR2 SMNVEV (reference sequence). The CDR3 runs to 15 residues. CDR3 DNA: TGTGCCAGCAGTTTTGGGGACAGGTCCTACAATGAGCAGTTCTTC. It encodes CASSFGDRSYNEQFF.

This chain links TRBV7-9 with TRBJ2-1; 7 bases are a match to TRBD2. The germline CDR1 and CDR2 sequences are SEHNR and FQNEAQ (reference sequence). With V trimmed by 7 bases and J by 5 bases, 11 bases remained unmatched. The CDR3 is made up of 15 amino acids. DNA of the CDR3: TGTGCCAGCAACTGGGGGGGTACGTCAAACAATGAGCAGTTCTTC. Its protein product is CASNWGGTSNNEQFF. The variable domain in full, with the rest retrieved from reference TRBV7-9 and TRBJ2-1, is DTGVSQNPRHKITKRGQNVTFRCDPISEHNRLYWYRQTLGQGPEFLTYFQNEAQLEKSRLLSDRFSAERPKGSFSTLEIQRTEQGDSAMYLCASNWGGTSNNEQFFGPGTRLTVL.

Comments on this clone: The junction departs from germline at one end; a sequencing error may be responsible. The CDR3 region has the DNA TGTGCCAGCAGCGTAGATCCTTCTAGCGGGAGCAGAGCGGGGGCCAAAAACAGTCAGTACTTC. Translated, it gives CASSVDPSSGSRAGAKNSQYF. This chain joins TRBV9 and TRBJ2-4; 10 nucleotides match TRBD2. This CDR3 contains 21 residues. Per the germline V gene, CDR1 is SGDLS and CDR2 is YYNGEE.

The chain carries TRBV27 and TRBJ2-1, with TRBD2 identical over 10 bases. This CDR3 has 16 amino acids. The V and J ends lost 7 bases and 0 bases, in that order; junction bases with no gene match: 6. The germline CDR1 and CDR2 sequences are MNHEY and SMNVEV (reference sequence). This CDR3 is CASTFSGGSSYNEQFF. The CDR3 DNA reads TGTGCCAGCACCTTTAGCGGGGGGAGCTCCTACAATGAGCAGTTCTTC.

This rearrangement joins TRBV28 to TRBJ1-3, with D uncertain. There are 12 residues in the CDR3. V lost 5 bases and J 8 bases, leaving 10 bases between the germline ends. CDR1 and CDR2 from the germline V gene are MDHEN and SYDVKM. The CDR3 nucleotides read TGTGCCAGCAGTACCCGCCGGGACACCATATATTTT. The encoded protein is CASSTRRDTIYF.

The V call is TRBV21-1, the J call TRBJ2-1; the table's D gene call, TRBD1, was not cross checked with the DNA. TRBV21-1 is described as a pseudogene. This CDR3 spans 15 amino acids. The CDR3 coding sequence is TGTGCCAGCAGCAAAGGGGGACAGGGTAACAATGAGCAGTTCTTC. Protein: CASSKGGQGNNEQFF.

The chain joins TRBV30 to TRBJ1-2, with D hard to call. The CDR3 consists of 13 residues. The V end was cut by 0 bases, the J end by 6 bases, with 11 bases between. The germline V gene encodes CDR1 GTSNPN and CDR2 SVGIG (reference sequence). CDR3 loop: CAWSVRYMDGYTF. For the CDR3, the DNA is TGTGCCTGGAGTGTGCGGTATATGGATGGCTACACCTTC.